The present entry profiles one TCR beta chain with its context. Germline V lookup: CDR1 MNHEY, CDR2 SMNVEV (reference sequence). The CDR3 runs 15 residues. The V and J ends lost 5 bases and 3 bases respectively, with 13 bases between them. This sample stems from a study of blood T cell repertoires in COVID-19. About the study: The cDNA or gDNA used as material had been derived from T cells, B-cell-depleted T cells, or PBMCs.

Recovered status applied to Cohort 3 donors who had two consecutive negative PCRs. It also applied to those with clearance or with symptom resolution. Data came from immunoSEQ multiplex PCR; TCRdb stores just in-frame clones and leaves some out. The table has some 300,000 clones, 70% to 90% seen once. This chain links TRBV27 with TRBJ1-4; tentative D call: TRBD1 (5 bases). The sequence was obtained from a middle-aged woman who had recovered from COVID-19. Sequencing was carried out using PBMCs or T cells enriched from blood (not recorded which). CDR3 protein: CASSRASGANEKLFF. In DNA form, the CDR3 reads TGTGCCAGCAGTCGCGCCTCGGGGGCTAATGAAAAACTGTTTTTT.